Below, 19 T cell receptor beta chains from the same sample are listed, as sequenced in a study of T cells after posttransplantation cyclophosphamide. Some clones are missing from TCRdb's copy, which holds only in-frame ones; the method was immunoSEQ multiplex PCR. The sample was found to contain 45,000 to 55,000 clones, and every one recurs. Specimen: PBMCs. These receptors were obtained from a man aged 40-50 years in good health, CMV-negative, and a related stem cell transplant donor.

This clone was picked up many times. The chain is built from TRBV10-3 and TRBJ2-1; TRBD2 agrees at 11 bases. Trimming at V came to 4 bases and at J to 6 bases, leaving 2 bases not matched to a gene. In germline, CDR1 is ENHRY, CDR2 SYGVKD. This CDR3 contains 14 residues. CDR3 residues: CAISGTSGGNEQFF. CDR3 DNA: TGTGCCATCAGTGGAACTAGCGGGGGCAATGAGCAGTTCTTC.

A remark on this clone: The junction shows a germline mismatch at one end, possibly a read error. The chain recombines TRBV25-1 with TRBJ2-5; tentatively, D is TRBD2 (5 bases). The J call may be incorrect, as the DNA end agrees better with TRBJ2-7. Germline lookup yields CDR1 MGHDK and CDR2 SYGVNS. The CDR3 runs to 15 residues. The CDR3, as DNA: TGTGCCGGCAGTGAATGGGTAGGGCAGCGGAGCGAGCAGTACTTC. It is translated as CAGSEWVGQRSEQYF.

This clone showed up many times. V usage is TRBV6-1 and J usage is TRBJ2-7; no reliable D call. CDR3 length: 12 amino acids. V dropped 8 bases and J dropped 4 bases, with 12 bases sitting between them. Germline CDR1 and CDR2: MNHNS and SASEGT. The CDR3 region is CASVPESYEQYF. The CDR3 DNA reads as TGTGCCAGCGTACCAGAATCATACGAGCAGTACTTC.

The sample holds many counts of this clone. The chain employs TRBV7-2 and TRBJ1-1; 8 bases align to TRBD1. The V segment lost 4 bases and the J segment 1 base; nucleotides outside the gene matches: 2. The CDR3 loop spans 14 amino acids. Per germline, CDR1 SGHTA and CDR2 FQGNSA. In DNA, the CDR3 is TGTGCCAGCAGCTGGACAGGGACGAACACTGAAGCTTTCTTT. This translates into CASSWTGTNTEAFF.

This clone was found many times. The chain recombines TRBV6-6 with TRBJ1-3, with 8 bases fitting TRBD1. The CDR3 is made up of 15 amino acids. The J segment lost 3 bases and the V segment lost 6 bases, leaving 7 bases of the junction unmatched. CDR1 is MNHNY, CDR2 SVGAGI, per germline (reference sequence). The CDR3 spells CASRKGQDFGNTIYF. The CDR3 DNA follows: TGTGCCAGCAGGAAGGGACAGGACTTTGGAAACACCATATATTTT.

The table lists this clone with many counts. V usage is TRBV6-5 and J usage is TRBJ2-5; TRBD1 is a possible D gene (6 bases). The CDR3 has 16 residues. CDR1 is MNHEY, CDR2 SVGAGI, per germline. V shed 0 bases and J shed 4 bases, with 15 bases lying between them. CDR3 amino acids: CASSYSESQGGETQYF. The CDR3 nucleotides are TGTGCCAGCAGTTACTCGGAGTCACAGGGTGGAGAGACCCAGTACTTC.

This clone showed up many times. The J gene is TRBJ2-7, the V gene TRBV15; the D gene is possibly TRBD2 (6 bases). The V gene lost 3 bases and the J gene lost 2 bases, with 17 bases spanning the gap. The CDR3 contains 16 residues. Germline CDR1 and CDR2: LNHNV and YYDKDF (reference sequence). The CDR3 here is CATSSHLSGRPYEQYF. The CDR3 region has the DNA TGTGCCACCAGCAGTCACCTTAGCGGTCGTCCCTACGAGCAGTACTTC.

In its sample, this clone was seen many times. V gene TRBV15 combines with J gene TRBJ2-1; 10 nucleotides align to TRBD2. CDR1 and CDR2 (germline): LNHNV, YYDKDF (reference sequence). The CDR3 has 13 residues. V was pared by 8 bases and J by 6 bases, with 4 bases of the junction left unmatched. In nucleotides, the CDR3 is TGTGCCACCCTAGCGGGAGCCCCCAATGAGCAGTTCTTC. This translates into CATLAGAPNEQFF.

Many counts were recorded for this clone. DNA of the CDR3: TGTGCCAGCAGGGGGGGTGGAAAGCTAAACATTCAGTACTTC. Translated, it gives CASRGGGKLNIQYF. V gene TRBV28 combines with J gene TRBJ2-4; tentative D call: TRBD2 (6 bases). This CDR3 is built from 14 residues. The ends were cut back, 6 bases at V and 6 bases at J, with 15 bases in the middle. Germline V gene data show CDR1 as MDHEN and CDR2 as SYDVKM.

Ten or more counts support this clone. The V gene is TRBV28, the J gene TRBJ2-7, with D perhaps matching TRBD2 (5 bases). Germline V CDR1 and CDR2: MDHEN, SYDVKM. The CDR3 consists of 12 residues. Trimming removed 2 bases at V and 7 bases at J, with 9 bases between. The CDR3 protein is CASSLRGLEQYF. The CDR3 DNA follows: TGTGCCAGCAGTTTAAGAGGGCTAGAGCAGTACTTC.

This clone was counted many times. The chain uses TRBV5-1 and TRBJ2-7; TRBD2 matches at 7 bases. J gave up 1 base and V 3 bases, and 4 bases lay outside the gene matches. The CDR3 has 14 residues. The germline CDR1 and CDR2 sequences are SGHRS and YFSETQ. The CDR3 sequence is CASSSAGVSYEQYF. CDR3 DNA sequence: TGCGCCAGCAGCTCCGCGGGAGTATCCTACGAGCAGTACTTC.

The table lists this clone with many counts. CDR3 coding DNA: TGTGCCAGCAGCCCTAATTCAGTAGCGGGACCAAGTTACAATGAGCAGTTCTTC. It translates to CASSPNSVAGPSYNEQFF. The chain carries TRBV7-9 and TRBJ2-1; 8 bases are shared with TRBD2. This CDR3 has 18 amino acids. Germline V gives CDR1 SEHNR, CDR2 FQNEAQ (reference sequence). Losses at the gene ends were 5 bases for V and 4 bases for J; bases not matched to a gene: 16.

This clone was detected ten times or more. The chain is built from TRBV5-1 and TRBJ1-4; TRBD1 aligns across 9 bases. J gave up 6 bases and V 0 bases, and 3 bases lay outside the gene matches. The CDR3 loop spans 15 amino acids. Germline V gene data show CDR1 as SGHRS and CDR2 as YFSETQ. CDR3 DNA sequence: TGCGCCAGCAGCTTGGAGACAGGGGGGGATGAAAAACTGTTTTTT. It codes for CASSLETGGDEKLFF.

Ten or more counts support this clone. CDR3 in DNA: TGTGCCAGCAGCCCACGACTAGCGGGAGAGGGACAAGAGACCCAGTACTTC. Translated: CASSPRLAGEGQETQYF. The rearrangement links TRBV7-9 to TRBJ2-5; 12 positions match TRBD2. The CDR3 is made up of 17 amino acids. Germline CDR1 is SEHNR and CDR2 is FQNEAQ (reference sequence). The trim removed 5 bases at V and 2 bases at J, leaving 9 bases unmatched.

This clone was seen many times. The V and J genes are TRBV5-4 and TRBJ1-2; 8 bases match TRBD1. Germline loops: CDR1 SGHNT, CDR2 YYREEE (reference sequence). CDR3 length: 15 amino acids. The V and J ends lost 0 bases and 4 bases, in that order; junction bases with no gene match: 5. The CDR3: CASSLVTGEGYGYTF. The CDR3 DNA reads as TGTGCCAGCAGCTTGGTGACAGGGGAGGGCTATGGCTACACCTTC.

This clone has ten or more counts. V gene TRBV30 combines with J gene TRBJ2-7, with unresolved D. Trimming took 1 base from V and 5 from J, leaving 9 bases between them. CDR1 and CDR2 (germline): GTSNPN, SVGIG (reference sequence). This CDR3 spans 12 amino acids. The CDR3 DNA sequence: TGTGCCTGGAGTGGGGCACCAAACGAGCAGTACTTC. Its protein product is CAWSGAPNEQYF.

This clone was seen ten or more times. The chain couples TRBV4-1 to TRBJ1-2; 8 positions match TRBD1. The CDR3 extends over 17 amino acids. Germline lookup yields CDR1 MGHRA and CDR2 YSYEKL. V lost 4 bases, J lost 3 bases, and 13 bases stayed unmatched. The CDR3, as DNA: TGCGCCAGCAGCCTGGCAAATCGACAGGACAGGGACTATGGCTACACCTTC. Translation gives CASSLANRQDRDYGYTF.

This clone was counted ten times or more. V and J are TRBV6-5 and TRBJ2-7; TRBD1 aligns across 10 bases. The CDR3 extends over 15 amino acids. The germline gives CDR1 MNHEY, CDR2 SVGAGI. V shed 2 bases, J shed 7 bases, and the junction held 8 bases outside the gene matches. The CDR3 here is CASSYADRGSVEQYF. CDR3 DNA: TGTGCCAGCAGTTACGCGGACAGGGGGTCAGTAGAGCAGTACTTC.

This clone was observed many times. The gene calls are TRBV29-1 and TRBJ1-1; D remains ambiguous. The CDR3 has 13 amino acids. Per the germline V gene, CDR1 is SQVTM and CDR2 is ANQGSEA. V lost 4 bases and J lost 1, with 10 bases in between. DNA of the CDR3: TGCAGCGTTGGGAGCCCAACGAACACTGAAGCTTTCTTT. This encodes CSVGSPTNTEAFF.